This T cell receptor beta chain was profiled in a study of PD-L1 blockade in urothelial cancer. Study summary: Starting in the mid-2010s, patients were given atezolizumab (1,200 mg intravenously every 3 weeks).

Germline V gene lookup returns CDR1 LNHDA and CDR2 SQIVND (reference sequence). V shed 7 bases and J shed 5 bases, with 14 bases lying between them. The CDR3 is 13 amino acids. TCRdb keeps only in-frame clones here, not all; method: immunoSEQ multiplex PCR. The table shows about 55,000 clones, with about three quarters occurring only once. The time point here: pretreatment peripheral blood. Sequenced material: PBMCs, taken around atezolizumab (anti-PD-L1) treatment. The sequence was collected from a man between 70 and 80 years old with urothelial cancer. This sequence joins TRBV19 and TRBJ1-1, with D possibly being TRBD1 (6 bases). The CDR3 DNA is TGTGCCAGTAAGAACAGGGCAGGGACTGAAGCTTTCTTT. Its translation: CASKNRAGTEAFF.